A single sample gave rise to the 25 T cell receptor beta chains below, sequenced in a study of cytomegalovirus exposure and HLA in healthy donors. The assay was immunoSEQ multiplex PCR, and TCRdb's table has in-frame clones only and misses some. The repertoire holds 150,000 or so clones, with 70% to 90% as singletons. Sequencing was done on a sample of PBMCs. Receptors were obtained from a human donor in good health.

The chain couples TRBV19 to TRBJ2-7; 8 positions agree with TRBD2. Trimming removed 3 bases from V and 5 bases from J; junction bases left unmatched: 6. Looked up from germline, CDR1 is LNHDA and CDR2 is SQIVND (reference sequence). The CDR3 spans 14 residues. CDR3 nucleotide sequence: TGTGCCAGTAGTATCAAGCGGGGGATTGACGAGCAGTACTTC. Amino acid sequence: CASSIKRGIDEQYF.

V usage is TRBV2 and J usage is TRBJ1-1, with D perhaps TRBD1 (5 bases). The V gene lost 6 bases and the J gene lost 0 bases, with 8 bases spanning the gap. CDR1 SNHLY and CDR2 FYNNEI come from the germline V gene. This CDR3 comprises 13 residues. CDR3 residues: CASREGLNTEAFF. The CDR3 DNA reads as TGTGCCAGCAGGGAGGGACTGAACACTGAAGCTTTCTTT.

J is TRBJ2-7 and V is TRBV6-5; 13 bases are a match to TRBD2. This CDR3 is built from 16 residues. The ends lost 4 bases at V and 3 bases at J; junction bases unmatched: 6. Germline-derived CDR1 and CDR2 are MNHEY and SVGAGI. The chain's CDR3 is CASSSGTSGIDYEQYF. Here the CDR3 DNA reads TGTGCCAGCAGTTCCGGGACTAGCGGGATTGACTACGAGCAGTACTTC.

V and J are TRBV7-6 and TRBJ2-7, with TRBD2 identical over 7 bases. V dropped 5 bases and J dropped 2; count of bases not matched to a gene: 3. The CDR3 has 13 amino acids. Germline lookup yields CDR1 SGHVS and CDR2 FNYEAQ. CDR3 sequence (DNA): TGTGCCAGCAGCCGCGGGAGCGCCTACGAGCAGTACTTC. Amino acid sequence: CASSRGSAYEQYF.

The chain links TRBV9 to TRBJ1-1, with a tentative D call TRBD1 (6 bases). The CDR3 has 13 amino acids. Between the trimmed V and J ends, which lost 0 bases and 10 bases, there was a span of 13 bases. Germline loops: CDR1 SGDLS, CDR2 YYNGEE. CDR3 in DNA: TGTGCCAGCAGCGTAGCTTCGACAGGTACAGCTTTCTTT. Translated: CASSVASTGTAFF.

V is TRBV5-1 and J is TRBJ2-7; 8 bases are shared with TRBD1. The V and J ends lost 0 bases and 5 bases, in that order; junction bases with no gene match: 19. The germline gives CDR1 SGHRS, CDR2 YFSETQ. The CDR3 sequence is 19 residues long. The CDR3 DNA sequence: TGCGCCAGCAGCTTGGTACCAGGGGGCGCGGTGGCTAGTCGGAACGAGCAGTACTTC. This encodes CASSLVPGGAVASRNEQYF.

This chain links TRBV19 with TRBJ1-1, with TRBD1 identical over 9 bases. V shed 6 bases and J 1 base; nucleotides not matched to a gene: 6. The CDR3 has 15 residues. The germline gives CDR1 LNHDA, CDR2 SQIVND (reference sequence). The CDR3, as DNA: TGTGCCAGTAGAGGGGACAGGGCGGGGAACACTGAAGCTTTCTTT. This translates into CASRGDRAGNTEAFF.

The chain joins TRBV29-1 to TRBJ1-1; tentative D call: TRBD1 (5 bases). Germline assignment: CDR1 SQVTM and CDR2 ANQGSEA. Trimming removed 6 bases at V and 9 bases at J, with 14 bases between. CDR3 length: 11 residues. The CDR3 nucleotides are TGCAGCGTCTCCCTCGACAGACAAGCTTTCTTT. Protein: CSVSLDRQAFF.

The CDR3 here is CASSHRGQLNTEAFF. The CDR3 DNA reads as TGCGCCAGCAGCCACCGAGGACAGCTGAACACTGAAGCTTTCTTT. V gene TRBV5-1 combines with J gene TRBJ1-1; a possible D gene is TRBD1 (6 bases). The germline V gene has CDR1 SGHRS and CDR2 YFSETQ. Trimming cost V 4 bases and J 0 bases, with 13 bases left between them. CDR3 length: 15 residues. The full variable domain, completed using reference TRBV5-1 and TRBJ1-1, is KAGVTQTPRYLIKTRGQQVTLSCSPISGHRSVSWYQQTPGQGLQFLFEYFSETQRNKGNFPGRFSGRQFSNSRSEMNVSTLELGDSALYLCASSHRGQLNTEAFFGQGTRLTVV.

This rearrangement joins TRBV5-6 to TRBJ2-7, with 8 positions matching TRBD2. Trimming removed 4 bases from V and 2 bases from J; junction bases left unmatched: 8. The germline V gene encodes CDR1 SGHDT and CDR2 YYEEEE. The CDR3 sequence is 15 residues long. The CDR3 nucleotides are TGTGCCAGCAGCCGGGGGGGACCATCGCCCTACGAGCAGTACTTC. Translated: CASSRGGPSPYEQYF. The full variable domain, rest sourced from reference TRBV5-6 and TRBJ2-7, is DAGVTQSPTHLIKTRGQQVTLRCSPKSGHDTVSWYQQALGQGPQFIFQYYEEEERQRGNFPDRFSGHQFPNYSSELNVNALLLGDSALYLCASSRGGPSPYEQYFGPGTRLTVT.

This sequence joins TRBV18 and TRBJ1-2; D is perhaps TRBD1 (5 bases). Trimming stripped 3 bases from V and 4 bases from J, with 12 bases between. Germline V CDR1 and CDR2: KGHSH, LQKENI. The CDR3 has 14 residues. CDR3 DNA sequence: TGTGCCAGCTCACCTCTACAGGCCCCCTATGGCTACACCTTC. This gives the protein CASSPLQAPYGYTF.

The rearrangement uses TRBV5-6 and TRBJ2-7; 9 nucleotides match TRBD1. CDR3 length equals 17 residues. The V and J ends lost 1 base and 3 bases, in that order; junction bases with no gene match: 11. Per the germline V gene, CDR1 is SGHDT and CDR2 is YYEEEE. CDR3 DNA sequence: TGTGCCAGCAGCTTGTACGCTTTTGGGACAGGGTTCTACGAGCAGTACTTC. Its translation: CASSLYAFGTGFYEQYF.

CDR3 nucleotides: TGTGCCAGCAGTGACCGGGGACAGAGCTCCTACGAGCAGTACTTC. It encodes CASSDRGQSSYEQYF. The chain couples TRBV6-1 to TRBJ2-7, with 7 nucleotides matching TRBD1. This CDR3 is built from 15 residues. V was pared by 3 bases and J by 0 bases, with 5 bases of the junction left unmatched. Germline V gene sequence: CDR1 MNHNS, CDR2 SASEGT.

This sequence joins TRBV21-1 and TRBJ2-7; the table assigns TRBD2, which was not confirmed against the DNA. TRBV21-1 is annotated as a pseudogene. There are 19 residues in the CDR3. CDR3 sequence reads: CASSTSTPESGRSKYEQYF. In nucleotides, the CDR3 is TGTGCCAGCAGCACTTCAACCCCCGAAAGCGGGAGAAGTAAATACGAGCAGTACTTC.

Here the CDR3 reads CASTRDRTTNEKLFF. The CDR3, as DNA: TGTGCCAGCACCCGAGACAGGACCACTAATGAAAAACTGTTTTTT. This sequence joins TRBV2 and TRBJ1-4, with D maybe TRBD1 (6 bases). This CDR3 contains 15 residues. Trimming took off 7 bases at V and 2 bases at J, with 14 bases between the two ends. CDR1 and CDR2 from the germline V gene are SNHLY and FYNNEI.

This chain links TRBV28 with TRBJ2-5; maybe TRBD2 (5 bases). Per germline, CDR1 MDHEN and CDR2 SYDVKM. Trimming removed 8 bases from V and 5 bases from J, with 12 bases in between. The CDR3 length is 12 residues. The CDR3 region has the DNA TGTGCCAGCGGAGGTTCCTTTGAGACCCAGTACTTC. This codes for CASGGSFETQYF.

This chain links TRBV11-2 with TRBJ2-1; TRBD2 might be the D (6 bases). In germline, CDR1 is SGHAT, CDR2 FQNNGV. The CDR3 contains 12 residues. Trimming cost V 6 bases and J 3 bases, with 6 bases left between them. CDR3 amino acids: CASRGGYNEQFF. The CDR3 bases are TGTGCCAGCAGGGGGGGCTACAATGAGCAGTTCTTC.

The DNA for the CDR3 is TGTGCCAGCAGAACTGAGTACAATGAGCAGTTCTTC. Residues: CASRTEYNEQFF. V usage is TRBV5-6 and J usage is TRBJ2-1, with D unresolved. The ends were cut back, 5 bases at V and 4 bases at J, with 7 bases in the middle. Germline V gene sequence: CDR1 SGHDT, CDR2 YYEEEE. This CDR3 spans 12 amino acids.

CDR3 in amino acids: CASSFWSSYTEAFF. The CDR3, as DNA: TGTGCCAGCAGCTTCTGGAGCAGTTACACTGAAGCTTTCTTT. The chain carries TRBV5-6 and TRBJ1-1; D gene uncertain. Trimming shortened V by 2 bases and J by 3 bases, and 11 bases separated the two germline ends. The germline V gene has CDR1 SGHDT and CDR2 YYEEEE. The CDR3 totals 14 residues.

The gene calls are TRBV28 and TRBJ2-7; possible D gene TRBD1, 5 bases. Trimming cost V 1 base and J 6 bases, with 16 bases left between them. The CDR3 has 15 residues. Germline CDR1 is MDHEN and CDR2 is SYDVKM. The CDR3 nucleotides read TGTGCCAGCAGTTTATTATCAGGGAAATTGCGCGAGCAGTACTTC. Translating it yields CASSLLSGKLREQYF. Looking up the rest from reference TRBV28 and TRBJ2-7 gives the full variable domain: DVKVTQSSRYLVKRTGEKVFLECVQDMDHENMFWYRQDPGLGLRLIYFSYDVKMKEKGDIPEGYSVSREKKERFSLILESASTNQTSMYLCASSLLSGKLREQYFGPGTRLTVT.

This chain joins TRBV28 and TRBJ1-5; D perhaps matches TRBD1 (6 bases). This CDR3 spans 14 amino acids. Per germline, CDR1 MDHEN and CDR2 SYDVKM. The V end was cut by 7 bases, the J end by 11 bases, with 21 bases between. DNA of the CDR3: TGTGCCAGCAATGAAAACAGGGAAGGCGGAGCCCAGCATTTT. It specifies CASNENREGGAQHF. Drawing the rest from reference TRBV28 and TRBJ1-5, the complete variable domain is DVKVTQSSRYLVKRTGEKVFLECVQDMDHENMFWYRQDPGLGLRLIYFSYDVKMKEKGDIPEGYSVSREKKERFSLILESASTNQTSMYLCASNENREGGAQHFGDGTRLSIL.

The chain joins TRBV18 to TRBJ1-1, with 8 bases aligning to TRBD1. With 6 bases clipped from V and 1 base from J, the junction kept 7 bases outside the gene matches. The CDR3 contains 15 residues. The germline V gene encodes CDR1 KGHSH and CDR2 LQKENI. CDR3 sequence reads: CASSPRGQENTEAFF. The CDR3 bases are TGTGCCAGCTCCCCGAGGGGACAGGAGAACACTGAAGCTTTCTTT.

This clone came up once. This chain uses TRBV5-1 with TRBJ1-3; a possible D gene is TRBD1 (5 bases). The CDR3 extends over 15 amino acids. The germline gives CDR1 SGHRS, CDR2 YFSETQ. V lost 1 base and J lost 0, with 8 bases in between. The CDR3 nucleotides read TGCGCCAGCAGCTTGACGGGGGTCTCTGGAAACACCATATATTTT. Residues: CASSLTGVSGNTIYF.

CDR3: CASSAKLAGGPSGELFF. CDR3 nucleotides: TGTGCCAGCAGCGCAAAGCTAGCGGGAGGGCCCTCTGGGGAGCTGTTTTTT. The V gene is TRBV7-8, the J gene TRBJ2-2; 12 nucleotides match TRBD2. This CDR3 is 17 amino acids long. CDR1 SGHVS and CDR2 FQNEAQ come from the germline V gene. Trimming cost V 5 bases and J 8 bases; bases outside gene matches: 12.

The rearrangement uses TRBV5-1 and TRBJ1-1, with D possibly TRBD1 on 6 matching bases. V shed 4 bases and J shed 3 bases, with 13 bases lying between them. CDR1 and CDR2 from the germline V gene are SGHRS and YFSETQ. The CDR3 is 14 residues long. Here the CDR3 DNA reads TGCGCCAGCAGCACTCAGGGGCCCGACACTGAAGCTTTCTTT. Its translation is CASSTQGPDTEAFF.